This note documents a single T cell receptor beta chain sequence. Its antigen is as yet unknown. This record belongs to a study of cytomegalovirus exposure and HLA in healthy donors. The wider study: Earlier, 180 million or so T cells were analyzed, and some 120 million unique TCR beta sequences were found among them.

Study-level results: Likely technical artifact: a cluster of highly shared sequence variants. Reportedly, HLA-A and HLA-B alleles of most subjects were accurately predicted from TCR beta. A later analysis linked a missense variant in DCLRE1C to the trimming of TCR beta V and J genes.

The CDR3 covers 15 residues. V dropped 5 bases and J dropped 8; count of bases not matched to a gene: 11. Germline CDR1 is MNHEY and CDR2 is SMNVEV (reference sequence). PCR used 60 Vbeta primers and 13 Jbeta primers. The table came from immunoSEQ multiplex PCR; TCRdb's copy has only in-frame clones and leaves some out. The sample holds tens of thousands of clones, over 70% seen once. The sequence was collected from a man aged 50-60 years in good health and CMV-seropositive. Sequencing input: PBMCs. The chain uses TRBV27 and TRBJ1-4; 7 bases line up with TRBD1. In nucleotides, the CDR3 is TGTGCCAGCAGTCCTCATACAGGGGACGGGGAAAAACTGTTTTTT. It translates to CASSPHTGDGEKLFF.